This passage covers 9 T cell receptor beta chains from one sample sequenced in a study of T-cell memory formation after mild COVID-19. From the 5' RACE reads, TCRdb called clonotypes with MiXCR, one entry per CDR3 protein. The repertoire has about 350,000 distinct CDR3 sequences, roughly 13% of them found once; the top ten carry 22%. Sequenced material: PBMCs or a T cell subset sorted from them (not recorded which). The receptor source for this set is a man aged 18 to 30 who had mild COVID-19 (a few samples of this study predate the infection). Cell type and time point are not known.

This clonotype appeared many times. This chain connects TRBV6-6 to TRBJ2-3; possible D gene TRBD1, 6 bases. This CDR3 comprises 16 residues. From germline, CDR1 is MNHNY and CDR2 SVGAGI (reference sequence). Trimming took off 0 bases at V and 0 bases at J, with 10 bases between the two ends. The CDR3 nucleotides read TGTGCCAGCAGTTACTCTTCAGGGGATAGCACAGATACGCAGTATTTT. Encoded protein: CASSYSSGDSTDTQYF.

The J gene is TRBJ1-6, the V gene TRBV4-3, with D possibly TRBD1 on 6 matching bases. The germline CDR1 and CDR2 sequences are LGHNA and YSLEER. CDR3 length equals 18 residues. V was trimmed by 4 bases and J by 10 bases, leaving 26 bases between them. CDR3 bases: TGCGCCAGCAGCCGAGATTGGACCCAGGACAGTTACGGATCACCCCTCCACTTT. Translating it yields CASSRDWTQDSYGSPLHF.

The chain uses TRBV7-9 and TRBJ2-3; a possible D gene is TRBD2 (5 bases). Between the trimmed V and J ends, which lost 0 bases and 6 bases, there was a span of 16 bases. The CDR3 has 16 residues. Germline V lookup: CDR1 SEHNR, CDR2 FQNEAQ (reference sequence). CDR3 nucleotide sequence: TGTGCCAGCAGCTTAGCGGGTGGGGATCGGAGGGATACGCAGTATTTT. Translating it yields CASSLAGGDRRDTQYF.

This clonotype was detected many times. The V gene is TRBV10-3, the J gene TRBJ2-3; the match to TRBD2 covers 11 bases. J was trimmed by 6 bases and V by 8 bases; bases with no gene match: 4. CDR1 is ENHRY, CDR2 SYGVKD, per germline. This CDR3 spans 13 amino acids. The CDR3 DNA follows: TGTGCCATCCGGACTAGCGGGTCCGATACGCAGTATTTT. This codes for CAIRTSGSDTQYF.

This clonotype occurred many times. The CDR3 spells CASSRRDRGNEQFF. The CDR3 DNA sequence: TGTGCCAGCAGTCGCCGGGACAGGGGGAATGAGCAGTTCTTC. V is TRBV12-3 or TRBV12-4 and J is TRBJ2-1, with TRBD1 identical over 11 bases. V shed 5 bases, J shed 7 bases, and the junction held 4 bases outside the gene matches. The CDR3 consists of 14 residues.

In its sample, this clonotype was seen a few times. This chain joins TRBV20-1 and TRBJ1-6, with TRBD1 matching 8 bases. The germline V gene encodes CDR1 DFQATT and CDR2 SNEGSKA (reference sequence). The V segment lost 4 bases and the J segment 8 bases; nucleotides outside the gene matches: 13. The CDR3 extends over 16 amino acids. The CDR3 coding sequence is TGCAGTGCTATCATGGACAGGGTGAGAGGAGATTCACCCCTCCACTTT. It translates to CSAIMDRVRGDSPLHF.

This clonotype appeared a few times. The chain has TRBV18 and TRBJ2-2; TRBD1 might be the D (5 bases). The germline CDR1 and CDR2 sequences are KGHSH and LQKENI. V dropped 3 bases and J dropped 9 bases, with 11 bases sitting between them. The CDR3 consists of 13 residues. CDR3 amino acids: CASSPSGNRELFF. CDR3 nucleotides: TGTGCCAGCTCACCCTCAGGGAACCGGGAGCTGTTTTTT.

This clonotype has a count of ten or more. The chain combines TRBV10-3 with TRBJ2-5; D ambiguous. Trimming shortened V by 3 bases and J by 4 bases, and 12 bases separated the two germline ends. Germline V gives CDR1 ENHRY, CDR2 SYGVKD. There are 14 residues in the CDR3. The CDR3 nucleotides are TGTGCCATCAGTGAAGTCAAATCGGGAGAGACCCAGTACTTC. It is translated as CAISEVKSGETQYF.

Here the CDR3 DNA reads TGTGCCAGCAGTTCTCGGGGGGGATTCCAAGAGACCCAGTACTTC. Encoded protein: CASSSRGGFQETQYF. The chain has TRBV6-2 or TRBV6-3 and TRBJ2-5, with 8 bases lining up with TRBD2. This CDR3 is 15 amino acids long. V was pared by 4 bases and J by 1 base, with 5 bases of the junction left unmatched. Germline V gene lookup returns CDR1 MNHEY and CDR2 SVGEGT.